This section outlines one T cell receptor beta chain sequence together with its context. The data stem from a study of radiotherapy plus CTLA-4 blockade in lung cancer. Repertoires were generated with immunoSEQ multiplex PCR, while TCRdb's copy carries only in-frame clones and drops some. The table lists approximately 73,000 clones, around 87% of them singletons. The V gene's germline CDR1 is SGHDT and CDR2 YYEEEE. Trimming stripped 1 base from V and 8 bases from J, with 18 bases between. This CDR3 has 15 amino acids. The receptor comes from a human donor with non-small cell lung cancer that progressed on radiotherapy plus ipilimumab. This rearrangement joins TRBV5-6 to TRBJ2-5; tentative D call: TRBD2 (6 bases). The sequenced sample was peripheral blood, obtained from a patient treated with radiotherapy plus ipilimumab. CDR3 protein: CASSLFGGPPRTQYF. The CDR3 DNA reads TGTGCCAGCAGCTTGTTCGGGGGACCCCCTCGAACCCAGTACTTC.